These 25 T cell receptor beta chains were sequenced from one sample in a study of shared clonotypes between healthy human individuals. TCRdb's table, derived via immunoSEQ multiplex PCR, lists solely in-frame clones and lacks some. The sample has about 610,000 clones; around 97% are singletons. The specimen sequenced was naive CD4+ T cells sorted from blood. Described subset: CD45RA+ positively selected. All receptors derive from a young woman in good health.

The CDR3 DNA is TGTGCCAGAACCCACAGGGGGGGCCGGTGGAATGAGCAGTTCTTC. Protein: CARTHRGGRWNEQFF. The V call is TRBV25-1, the J call TRBJ2-1, with D possibly TRBD1 on 8 matching bases. CDR3 length: 15 residues. Germline CDR1 MGHDK, CDR2 SYGVNS. V was pared by 9 bases and J by 7 bases, with 22 bases between.

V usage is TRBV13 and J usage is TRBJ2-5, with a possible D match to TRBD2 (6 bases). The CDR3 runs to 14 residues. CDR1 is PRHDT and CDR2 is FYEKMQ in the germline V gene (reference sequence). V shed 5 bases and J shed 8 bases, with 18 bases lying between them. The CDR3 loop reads CASSPNRDSGTQYF. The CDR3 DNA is TGTGCCAGCAGCCCAAACCGGGACTCCGGTACCCAGTACTTC.

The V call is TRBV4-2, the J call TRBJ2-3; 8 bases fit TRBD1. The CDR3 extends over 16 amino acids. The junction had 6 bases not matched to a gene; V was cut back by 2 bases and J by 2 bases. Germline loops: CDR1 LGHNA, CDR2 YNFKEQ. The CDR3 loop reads CASSQRKGQATDTQYF. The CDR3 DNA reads TGTGCCAGCAGCCAAAGAAAGGGACAGGCCACAGATACGCAGTATTTT.

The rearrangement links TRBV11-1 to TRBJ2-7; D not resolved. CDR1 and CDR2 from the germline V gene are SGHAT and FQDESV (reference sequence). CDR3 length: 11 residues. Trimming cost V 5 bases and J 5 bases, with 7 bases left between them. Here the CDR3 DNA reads TGTGCCAGCAGCAACACTAACGAGCAGTACTTC. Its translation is CASSNTNEQYF.

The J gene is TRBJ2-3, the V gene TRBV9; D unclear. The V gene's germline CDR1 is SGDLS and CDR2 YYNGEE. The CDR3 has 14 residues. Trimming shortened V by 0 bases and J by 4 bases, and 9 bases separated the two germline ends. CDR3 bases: TGTGCCAGCAGCGTAGGGTGGGCCCCAGATACGCAGTATTTT. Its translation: CASSVGWAPDTQYF.

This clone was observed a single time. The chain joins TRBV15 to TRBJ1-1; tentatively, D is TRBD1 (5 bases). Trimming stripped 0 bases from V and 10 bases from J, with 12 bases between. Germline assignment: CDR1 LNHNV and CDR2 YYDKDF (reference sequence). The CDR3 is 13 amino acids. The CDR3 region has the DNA TGTGCCACCAGCAGAGAACATACAGGAGTAGCTTTCTTT. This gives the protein CATSREHTGVAFF.

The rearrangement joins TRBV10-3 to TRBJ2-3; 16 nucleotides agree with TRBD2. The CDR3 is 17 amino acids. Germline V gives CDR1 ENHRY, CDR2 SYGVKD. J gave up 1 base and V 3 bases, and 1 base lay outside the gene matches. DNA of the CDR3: TGTGCCATCAGTGACGGGACTAGCGGGAGGGGCACAGATACGCAGTATTTT. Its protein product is CAISDGTSGRGTDTQYF.

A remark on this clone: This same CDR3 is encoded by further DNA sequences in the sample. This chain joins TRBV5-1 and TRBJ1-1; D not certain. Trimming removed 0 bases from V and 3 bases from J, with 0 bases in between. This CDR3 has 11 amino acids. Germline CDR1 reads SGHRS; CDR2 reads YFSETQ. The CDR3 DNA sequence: TGCGCCAGCAGCTTGGACACTGAAGCTTTCTTT. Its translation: CASSLDTEAFF. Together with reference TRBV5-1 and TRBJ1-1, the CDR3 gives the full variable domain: KAGVTQTPRYLIKTRGQQVTLSCSPISGHRSVSWYQQTPGQGLQFLFEYFSETQRNKGNFPGRFSGRQFSNSRSEMNVSTLELGDSALYLCASSLDTEAFFGQGTRLTVV.

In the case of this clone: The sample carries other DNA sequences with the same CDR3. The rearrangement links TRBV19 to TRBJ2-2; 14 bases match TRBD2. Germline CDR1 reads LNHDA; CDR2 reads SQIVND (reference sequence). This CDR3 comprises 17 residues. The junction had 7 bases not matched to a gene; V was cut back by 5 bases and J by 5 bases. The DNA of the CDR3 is TGTGCCAGTAGTGACGTGGGGACTAGCGGGAGTACCGGGGAGCTGTTTTTT. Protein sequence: CASSDVGTSGSTGELFF.

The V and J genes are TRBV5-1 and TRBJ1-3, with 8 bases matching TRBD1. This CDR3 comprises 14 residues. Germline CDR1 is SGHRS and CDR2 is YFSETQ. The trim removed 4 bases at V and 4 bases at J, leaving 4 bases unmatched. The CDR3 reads CASSLDRVGNTIYF. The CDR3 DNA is TGCGCCAGCAGCCTGGACAGGGTGGGAAACACCATATATTTT.

In nucleotides, the CDR3 is TGCGCCAGCAGCAAAGGACAGCAGCGGGAGAGGATCACAGATACGCAGTATTTT. Translating it yields CASSKGQQRERITDTQYF. The chain is built from TRBV5-1 and TRBJ2-3; TRBD2 agrees at 8 bases. V lost 4 bases and J lost 2; bases outside the gene matches: 15. CDR1 and CDR2 (germline): SGHRS, YFSETQ. The CDR3 runs to 18 residues.

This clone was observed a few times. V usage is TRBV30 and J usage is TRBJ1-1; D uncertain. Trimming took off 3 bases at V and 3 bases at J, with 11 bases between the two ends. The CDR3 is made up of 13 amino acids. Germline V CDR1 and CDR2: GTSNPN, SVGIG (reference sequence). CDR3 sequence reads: CAWRRVLHTEAFF. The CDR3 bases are TGTGCCTGGAGGAGAGTCTTACACACTGAAGCTTTCTTT.

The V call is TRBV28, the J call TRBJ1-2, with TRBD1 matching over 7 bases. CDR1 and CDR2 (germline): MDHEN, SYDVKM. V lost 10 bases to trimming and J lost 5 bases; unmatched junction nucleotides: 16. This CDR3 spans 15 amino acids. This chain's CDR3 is CATRGWQGIGYGYTF. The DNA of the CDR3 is TGTGCCACCAGGGGGTGGCAGGGGATAGGTTATGGCTACACCTTC.

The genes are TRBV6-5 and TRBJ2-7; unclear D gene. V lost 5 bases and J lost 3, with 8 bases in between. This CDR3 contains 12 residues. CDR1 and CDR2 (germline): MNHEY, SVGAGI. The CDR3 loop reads CASSRSNYEQYF. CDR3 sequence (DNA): TGTGCCAGCAGTAGGTCAAACTACGAGCAGTACTTC.

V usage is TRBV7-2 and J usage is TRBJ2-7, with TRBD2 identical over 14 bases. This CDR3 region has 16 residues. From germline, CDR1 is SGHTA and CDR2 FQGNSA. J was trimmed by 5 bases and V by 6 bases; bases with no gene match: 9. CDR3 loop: CASRNPGLAGADEQYF. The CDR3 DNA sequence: TGTGCCAGCAGAAACCCGGGACTAGCGGGAGCCGACGAGCAGTACTTC.

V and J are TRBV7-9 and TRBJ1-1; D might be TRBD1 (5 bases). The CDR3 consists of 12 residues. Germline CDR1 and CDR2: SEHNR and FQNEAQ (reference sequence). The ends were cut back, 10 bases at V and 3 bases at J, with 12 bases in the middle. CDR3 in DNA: TGTGCCATCCTTGGGGGGGACACTGAAGCTTTCTTT. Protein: CAILGGDTEAFF.

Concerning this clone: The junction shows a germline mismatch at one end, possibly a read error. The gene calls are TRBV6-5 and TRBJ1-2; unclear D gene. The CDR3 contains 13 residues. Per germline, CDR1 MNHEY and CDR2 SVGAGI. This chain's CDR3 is CAISESVDYGYTF. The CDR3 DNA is TGTGCCATCAGTGAGTCTGTGGACTATGGCTACACCTTC.

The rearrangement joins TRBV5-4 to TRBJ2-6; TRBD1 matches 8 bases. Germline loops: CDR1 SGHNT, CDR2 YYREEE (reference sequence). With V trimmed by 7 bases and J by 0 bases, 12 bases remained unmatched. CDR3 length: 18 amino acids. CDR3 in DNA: TGTGCCAGCGGAACCCGGGACAGGTCGAACTCTGGGGCCAACGTCCTGACTTTC. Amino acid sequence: CASGTRDRSNSGANVLTF.

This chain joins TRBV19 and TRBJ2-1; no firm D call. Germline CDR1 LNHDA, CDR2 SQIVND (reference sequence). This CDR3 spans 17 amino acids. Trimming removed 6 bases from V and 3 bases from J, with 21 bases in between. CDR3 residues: CASSPPWRPQYYNEQFF. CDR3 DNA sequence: TGTGCCAGTAGCCCGCCCTGGCGCCCTCAATACTACAATGAGCAGTTCTTC. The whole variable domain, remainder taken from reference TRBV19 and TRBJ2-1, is DGGITQSPKYLFRKEGQNVTLSCEQNLNHDAMYWYRQDPGQGLRLIYYSQIVNDFQKGDIAEGYSVSREKKESFPLTVTSAQKNPTAFYLCASSPPWRPQYYNEQFFGPGTRLTVL.

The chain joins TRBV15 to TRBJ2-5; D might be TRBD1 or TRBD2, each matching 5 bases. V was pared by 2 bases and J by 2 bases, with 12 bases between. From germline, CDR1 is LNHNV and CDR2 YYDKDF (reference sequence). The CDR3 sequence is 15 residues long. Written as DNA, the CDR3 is TGTGCCACCAGCAGAAAGGGGACGAATCAAGAGACCCAGTACTTC. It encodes CATSRKGTNQETQYF.

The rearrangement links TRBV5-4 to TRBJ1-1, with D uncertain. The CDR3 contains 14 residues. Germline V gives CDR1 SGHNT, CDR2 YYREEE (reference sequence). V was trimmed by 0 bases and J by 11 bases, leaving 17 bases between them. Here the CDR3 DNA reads TGTGCCAGCAGCTTGGATGTAGGCCCGAAACGCGCTTTCTTT. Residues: CASSLDVGPKRAFF.

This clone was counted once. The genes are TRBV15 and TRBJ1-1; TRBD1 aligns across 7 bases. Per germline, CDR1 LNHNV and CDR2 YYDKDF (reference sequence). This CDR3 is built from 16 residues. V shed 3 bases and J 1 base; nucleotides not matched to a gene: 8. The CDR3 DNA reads TGTGCCACCAGCAGGGCTAGGGACAGTCAGAACACTGAAGCTTTCTTT. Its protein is CATSRARDSQNTEAFF.

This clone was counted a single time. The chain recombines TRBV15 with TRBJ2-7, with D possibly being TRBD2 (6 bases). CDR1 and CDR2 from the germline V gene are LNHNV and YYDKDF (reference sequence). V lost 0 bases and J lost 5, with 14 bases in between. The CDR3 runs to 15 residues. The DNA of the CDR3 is TGTGCCACCAGCAGAGATCTCTCGGGAGCCCACGAGCAGTACTTC. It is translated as CATSRDLSGAHEQYF.

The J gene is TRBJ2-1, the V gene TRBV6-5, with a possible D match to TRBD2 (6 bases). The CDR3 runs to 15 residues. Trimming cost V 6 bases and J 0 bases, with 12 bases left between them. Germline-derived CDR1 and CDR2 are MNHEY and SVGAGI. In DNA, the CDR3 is TGTGCCAGCAGCCTGCTAGCGACCTCCTACAATGAGCAGTTCTTC. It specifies CASSLLATSYNEQFF.

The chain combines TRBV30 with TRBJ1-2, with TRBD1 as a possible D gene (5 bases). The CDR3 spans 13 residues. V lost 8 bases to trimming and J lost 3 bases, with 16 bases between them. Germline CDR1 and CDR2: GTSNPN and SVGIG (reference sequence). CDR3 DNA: TGTGCCCGGGACGGGGTGGTCGACTATGGCTACACCTTC. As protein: CARDGVVDYGYTF.